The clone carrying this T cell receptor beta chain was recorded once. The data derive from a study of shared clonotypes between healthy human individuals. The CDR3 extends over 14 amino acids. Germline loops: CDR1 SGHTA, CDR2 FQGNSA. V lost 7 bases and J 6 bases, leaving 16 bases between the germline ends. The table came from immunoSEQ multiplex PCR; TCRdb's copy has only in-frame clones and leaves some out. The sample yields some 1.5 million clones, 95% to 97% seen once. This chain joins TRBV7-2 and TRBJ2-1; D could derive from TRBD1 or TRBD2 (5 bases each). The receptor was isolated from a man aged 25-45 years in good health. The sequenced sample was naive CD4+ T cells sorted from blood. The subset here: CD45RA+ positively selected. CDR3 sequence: CASTRDQPSNEQFF. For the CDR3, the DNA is TGTGCCAGCACCAGGGACCAGCCAAGCAATGAGCAGTTCTTC.